These 27 T cell receptor beta chains were all obtained from the same sample, sequenced in a study of technical replicates of blood from a handful of donors. Clones were read by immunoSEQ multiplex PCR, and TCRdb kept only the in-frame ones, dropping some. The sample yields about 62,000 clones, around 87% seen once. Sequenced input: PBMCs. Source of these receptors: a human donor in good health. Some clones in this sample may be carry-over from other donors' samples.

This chain uses TRBV5-4 with TRBJ1-2, with 8 bases lining up with TRBD1. CDR1 is SGHNT, CDR2 YYREEE, per germline (reference sequence). The trim removed 4 bases at V and 13 bases at J, leaving 12 bases unmatched. This CDR3 spans 13 amino acids. The CDR3 is CASSGGQVREGTF. CDR3 nucleotide sequence: TGTGCCAGCAGCGGGGGACAGGTGCGGGAAGGCACCTTC.

The V call is TRBV9, the J call TRBJ2-1, with D perhaps TRBD1 (6 bases). The germline V and J ends were trimmed by 1 base and 8 bases, with 13 bases remaining between them. Per the germline V gene, CDR1 is SGDLS and CDR2 is YYNGEE. CDR3 size: 14 residues. For the CDR3, the DNA is TGTGCCAGCAGCGTAAACCCTAAGGGGGATGAGCAGTTCTTC. This gives the protein CASSVNPKGDEQFF.

This chain uses TRBV7-2 with TRBJ2-1, with TRBD1 identical over 9 bases. The V and J ends lost 7 bases and 0 bases, in that order; junction bases with no gene match: 4. The germline gives CDR1 SGHTA, CDR2 FQGNSA. The CDR3 covers 15 residues. The CDR3 reads CASIDRGSSYNEQFF. The CDR3 nucleotides are TGTGCCAGCATCGACAGGGGGAGCTCCTACAATGAGCAGTTCTTC.

The count of this clone is one. V gene TRBV13 combines with J gene TRBJ2-1; TRBD2 aligns across 8 bases. The CDR3 is made up of 15 amino acids. V lost 5 bases to trimming and J lost 6 bases; unmatched junction nucleotides: 9. CDR1 and CDR2 from the germline V gene are PRHDT and FYEKMQ (reference sequence). The CDR3 nucleotides are TGTGCCAGCAGCCTGGAGCGGGAGAGGCTCAATGAGCAGTTCTTC. The encoded protein is CASSLERERLNEQFF.

The gene calls are TRBV10-3 and TRBJ1-1, with TRBD1 as a possible D gene (6 bases). CDR1 ENHRY and CDR2 SYGVKD come from the germline V gene. CDR3 size: 15 residues. Deletions cut 3 bases from V and 1 base from J, with 12 bases between. CDR3 sequence reads: CAISDYDRTNTEAFF. DNA of the CDR3: TGTGCCATCAGTGACTACGACAGGACGAACACTGAAGCTTTCTTT.

The rearrangement uses TRBV15 and TRBJ1-4; 8 nucleotides match TRBD1. Trimming at V came to 3 bases and at J to 8 bases, leaving 8 bases not matched to a gene. Germline V gene lookup returns CDR1 LNHNV and CDR2 YYDKDF (reference sequence). The CDR3 is 15 residues long. The CDR3 here is CATSSPGTGDEKLFF. CDR3 DNA sequence: TGTGCCACCAGCAGCCCCGGGACAGGTGACGAAAAACTGTTTTTT.

The CDR3 coding sequence is TGTGCCAGCAGCTTAGATGGGACTAGCGGGTCTTACAATGAGCAGTTCTTC. This codes for CASSLDGTSGSYNEQFF. The rearrangement joins TRBV11-3 to TRBJ2-1, with TRBD2 matching over 12 bases. The CDR3 sequence is 17 residues long. J gave up 4 bases and V 0 bases, and 4 bases lay outside the gene matches. Germline CDR1 SGHNT, CDR2 YENEEA.

The V and J genes are TRBV19 and TRBJ2-5; 9 nucleotides align to TRBD1. The CDR3 consists of 15 residues. V lost 9 bases and J lost 9; bases outside the gene matches: 17. Per germline, CDR1 LNHDA and CDR2 SQIVND (reference sequence). CDR3 sequence reads: CARLDRDRDLQAQYF. CDR3 sequence (DNA): TGTGCCAGGCTAGACCGGGACAGGGACCTCCAAGCCCAGTACTTC.

This sequence joins TRBV4-2 and TRBJ1-5, with D unresolved. Per germline, CDR1 LGHNA and CDR2 YNFKEQ. Trimming removed 0 bases at V and 3 bases at J, with 9 bases between. The CDR3 is made up of 15 amino acids. CDR3 bases: TGTGCCAGCAGCCAAGAAGGCCAGGCCAATCAGCCCCAGCATTTT. This gives the protein CASSQEGQANQPQHF.

The chain recombines TRBV6-5 with TRBJ2-7, with a possible D match to TRBD2 (6 bases). The CDR3 covers 16 residues. Per the germline V gene, CDR1 is MNHEY and CDR2 is SVGAGI. V lost 0 bases, J lost 7 bases, and 19 bases lay in between. The CDR3 reads CASSYSSGTASKEQYF. The CDR3 DNA reads TGTGCCAGCAGTTACTCCTCCGGGACTGCATCGAAAGAGCAGTACTTC.

The rearrangement links TRBV14 to TRBJ2-5; D unclear. CDR3 length equals 14 residues. The ends were cut back, 0 bases at V and 5 bases at J, with 10 bases in the middle. Germline-derived CDR1 and CDR2 are SGHDN and FVKESK. CDR3 nucleotides: TGTGCCAGCAGCCAAGACTTTTTAGTGGAGACCCAGTACTTC. Translating gives CASSQDFLVETQYF. The full variable domain, in which reference TRBV14 and TRBJ2-5 provide the parts outside the CDR3, is EAGVTQFPSHSVIEKGQTVTLRCDPISGHDNLYWYRRVMGKEIKFLLHFVKESKQDESGMPNNRFLAERTGGTYSTLKVQPAELEDSGVYFCASSQDFLVETQYFGPGTRLLVL.

This rearrangement joins TRBV27 to TRBJ1-2, with TRBD1 matching 7 bases. Trimming took 2 bases from V and 7 from J; bases not matched to a gene: 4. Germline assignment: CDR1 MNHEY and CDR2 SMNVEV (reference sequence). CDR3 length: 13 amino acids. The CDR3 coding sequence is TGTGCCAGCAGTTTACAGGGGGTCGGTGGCTACACCTTC. Translated, it gives CASSLQGVGGYTF.

The V and J genes are TRBV7-2 and TRBJ2-5; 8 nucleotides agree with TRBD2. The CDR3 has 15 amino acids. The V and J ends lost 3 bases and 2 bases, in that order; junction bases with no gene match: 5. Germline CDR1 reads SGHTA; CDR2 reads FQGNSA. CDR3 nucleotide sequence: TGTGCCAGCAGCTTTCAGTCTAGCGGGCAAGAGACCCAGTACTTC. Protein sequence: CASSFQSSGQETQYF. The complete variable domain, with remaining parts taken from reference TRBV7-2 and TRBJ2-5, reads GAGVSQSPSNKVTEKGKDVELRCDPISGHTALYWYRQSLGQGLEFLIYFQGNSAPDKSGLPSDRFSAERTGGSVSTLTIQRTQQEDSAVYLCASSFQSSGQETQYFGPGTRLLVL.

The chain uses TRBV7-8 and TRBJ2-7; the D is unclear. CDR3 length: 14 residues. The germline V gene has CDR1 SGHVS and CDR2 FQNEAQ. V lost 1 base, J lost 4 bases, and 11 bases lay in between. For the CDR3, the DNA is TGTGCCAGCAGCTTAGTTAGTTCCTCATACGAGCAGTACTTC. It is translated as CASSLVSSSYEQYF.

The rearrangement joins TRBV5-6 to TRBJ2-6, with 7 bases lining up with TRBD1. CDR3 length equals 18 residues. Trimming at V came to 1 base and at J to 4 bases, leaving 11 bases not matched to a gene. CDR1 and CDR2 (germline): SGHDT, YYEEEE. CDR3 nucleotide sequence: TGTGCCAGCAGCTTGATAACAGGGGCCCCAGGAGGGGCCAACGTCCTGACTTTC. Translation gives CASSLITGAPGGANVLTF.

The V gene is TRBV10-3, the J gene TRBJ2-7; 8 bases match TRBD2. The V segment lost 3 bases and the J segment 7 bases; nucleotides outside the gene matches: 8. Germline CDR1 is ENHRY and CDR2 is SYGVKD. This CDR3 is 14 amino acids long. In DNA form, the CDR3 reads TGTGCCATCAGTGACAACCCTCGGGGGGGGGAGCAGTACTTC. It codes for CAISDNPRGGEQYF.

The CDR3: CASGGRLYEQYF. In nucleotides, the CDR3 is TGTGCCAGCGGCGGGAGACTCTACGAGCAGTACTTC. This chain uses TRBV6-6 with TRBJ2-7; 7 bases agree with TRBD2. Unmatched junction bases numbered 4, after V lost 8 bases and J lost 3 bases. The CDR3 has 12 residues. Germline V gene sequence: CDR1 MNHNY, CDR2 SVGAGI (reference sequence).

The chain couples TRBV13 to TRBJ2-5, with D maybe TRBD1 (5 bases). CDR1 and CDR2 from the germline V gene are PRHDT and FYEKMQ (reference sequence). Trimming took 4 bases from V and 3 from J, leaving 9 bases between them. CDR3 length: 13 residues. CDR3 nucleotides: TGTGCCAGCAGCTCCTACAGGAAAGAGACCCAGTACTTC. Its translation: CASSSYRKETQYF.

The chain carries TRBV6-4 and TRBJ2-3; 9 nucleotides line up with TRBD1. Germline V gives CDR1 MRHNA, CDR2 SNTAGT. Unmatched junction bases numbered 5, after V lost 0 bases and J lost 4 bases. The CDR3 extends over 16 amino acids. The CDR3 sequence: CASSDSTGQGADTQYF. The CDR3 region has the DNA TGTGCCAGCAGTGACTCAACGGGACAGGGTGCAGATACGCAGTATTTT.

The J gene is TRBJ1-5, the V gene TRBV19, with D tentatively TRBD1 (5 bases). Trimming stripped 1 base from V and 9 bases from J, with 13 bases between. Per germline, CDR1 LNHDA and CDR2 SQIVND (reference sequence). There are 14 residues in the CDR3. CDR3 protein: CASSIGEGMMPQHF. The CDR3 DNA follows: TGTGCCAGTAGTATAGGGGAGGGGATGATGCCCCAGCATTTT.

The chain carries TRBV27 and TRBJ1-6, with a possible D match to TRBD1 (5 bases). The V gene lost 10 bases and the J gene lost 7 bases, with 17 bases spanning the gap. CDR3 length: 14 residues. Germline CDR1 is MNHEY and CDR2 is SMNVEV (reference sequence). CDR3 nucleotides: TGTGCCACCCGCTCGCTGGGGGGGAATTCACCCCTCCACTTT. Translation: CATRSLGGNSPLHF.

The chain uses TRBV19 and TRBJ2-7, with no clear D. The CDR3 consists of 13 residues. Germline CDR1 is LNHDA and CDR2 is SQIVND (reference sequence). The V end lost 3 bases, the J end lost 1 base, and 7 bases lay between the germline ends. CDR3 residues: CASSMSSSYEQYF. CDR3 bases: TGTGCCAGTAGTATGTCCAGTTCCTACGAGCAGTACTTC.

V is TRBV5-1 and J is TRBJ2-7; perhaps TRBD2 as D (7 bases). Germline lookup yields CDR1 SGHRS and CDR2 YFSETQ. The CDR3 loop spans 14 amino acids. Trimming cost V 7 bases and J 2 bases, with 16 bases left between them. CDR3 nucleotides: TGCGCCAGCGGGAGGGGGACGGACCCCTACGAGCAGTACTTC. It encodes CASGRGTDPYEQYF. The complete variable domain, with remaining parts taken from reference TRBV5-1 and TRBJ2-7, reads KAGVTQTPRYLIKTRGQQVTLSCSPISGHRSVSWYQQTPGQGLQFLFEYFSETQRNKGNFPGRFSGRQFSNSRSEMNVSTLELGDSALYLCASGRGTDPYEQYFGPGTRLTVT.

DNA for the CDR3: TGCGCCAGCAGCCAAGATCAGGTCAGGGATTCAACTAATGAAAAACTGTTTTTT. Amino acid sequence: CASSQDQVRDSTNEKLFF. V gene TRBV4-3 combines with J gene TRBJ1-4, with a tentative D call TRBD1 (5 bases). Looked up from germline, CDR1 is LGHNA and CDR2 is YSLEER. The length of the CDR3 is 18 residues. V was clipped by 0 bases and J by 0 bases, with 14 bases between them.

The V and J genes are TRBV9 and TRBJ2-5, with TRBD1 matching over 7 bases. Losses at the gene ends were 4 bases for V and 2 bases for J; bases not matched to a gene: 14. In germline, CDR1 is SGDLS, CDR2 YYNGEE. This CDR3 is built from 17 residues. The CDR3 bases are TGTGCCAGCAGCTTCCAGCCCTCGACAGGGCAACAAGAGACCCAGTACTTC. Translated, it gives CASSFQPSTGQQETQYF.

The chain employs TRBV5-1 and TRBJ2-3, with TRBD2 matching over 10 bases. This CDR3 has 16 amino acids. Per germline, CDR1 SGHRS and CDR2 YFSETQ. V shed 2 bases and J 6 bases; nucleotides not matched to a gene: 9. CDR3 protein: CASSFLEAGGDDTQYF. In nucleotides, the CDR3 is TGCGCCAGCAGCTTTCTCGAAGCGGGAGGGGATGATACGCAGTATTTT.

The sample holds many counts of this clone. V and J are TRBV7-2 and TRBJ2-3, with a tentative D call TRBD2 (8 bases). V dropped 4 bases and J dropped 4 bases, with 21 bases sitting between them. Germline-derived CDR1 and CDR2 are SGHTA and FQGNSA. The CDR3 covers 17 residues. The CDR3 loop reads CASSSSSGGGDADTQYF. The CDR3, as DNA: TGTGCCAGCAGCTCTTCCTCGGGAGGGGGCGACGCAGATACGCAGTATTTT.